Sequencing of this T cell receptor beta chain was carried out in a study of T cell repertoires in cytomegalovirus infection. TCRdb called the reads again in MiXCR, with one record for every CDR3 protein. The table records 750,000 to 900,000 distinct CDR3 sequences, about 28% of them present only once. Trimming left V 3 bases short and J 6 bases short, with 6 bases between. CDR1 and CDR2 (germline): SGHTA, FQGTGA. The CDR3 runs 12 residues. A word on this clonotype: Its antigen is unknown.

V usage is TRBV7-3 and J usage is TRBJ2-1; D gene unclear. Source: cultured CD8+ T cells from PBMCs, taken from culture after CMV antigen stimulation. The sequence was collected from a human donor in good health (CMV status not recorded). Some clones in this sample may be carry-over from other donors' samples. The CDR3 sequence is CASSLNRNEQFF. CDR3 coding DNA: TGTGCCAGCAGCTTGAACCGCAATGAGCAGTTCTTC.